The 7 T cell receptor beta chains below were found in one sample sequenced in a study of vaccination effects on CD4 cells after COVID-19. Sequencing used immunoSEQ multiplex PCR; TCRdb keeps in-frame clones, though not all of them. The table includes some 30,000 clones, around 80% detected once. Within the ViraFEST assay, antigen-specific CD4+ T cells underwent expansion with viral peptide pools prior to sequencing. Investigators separated out CD4+ T cells once about 10 days of culture had passed. Either the mRNA-1273 or the BNT162b2 vaccine was given to participants as two doses. No cognate antigen is known for these TCRs. Sequenced material: CD4+ T cells from PBMCs cultured with HCoV-NL63 spike peptides, taken after COVID-19 vaccination. All receptors derive from a human donor who received a COVID-19 vaccine. Some clones in this sample may be carry-over from other donors' samples.

This sequence joins TRBV6-6 and TRBJ2-7; TRBD1 aligns across 8 bases. Germline V CDR1 and CDR2: MNHNY, SVGAGI (reference sequence). This CDR3 comprises 15 residues. V lost 2 bases, J lost 4 bases, and 7 bases stayed unmatched. The CDR3 DNA is TGTGCCAGCAGTTACCAACACAGGGGGAAGTACGAGCAGTACGTC. Amino acid sequence: CASSYQHRGKYEQYV.

This sequence joins TRBV12-1 and TRBJ2-7; the table's D call, TRBD2, was not checked against the DNA. TRBV12-1 is annotated as a pseudogene. The length of the CDR3 is 14 residues. CDR3 in amino acids: CASSNRGVSYEQYV. The CDR3 nucleotides are TGTGCCAGCAGCAACCGGGGGGTATCCTACGAGCAGTACGTC.

In this sample, this clone turned up a few times. The rearrangement joins TRBV3-1 (or the pseudogene TRBV3-2) to TRBJ1-1; possibly TRBD1 for D (5 bases). There are 15 residues in the CDR3. Deletions cut 6 bases from V and 0 bases from J, with 14 bases between. The germline V gene encodes CDR1 LGHDT and CDR2 YNNKEL (reference sequence). CDR3 in DNA: TGTGCCAGCAGACGGACCGGGACGGTGAACACTGAAGCTTTCTTT. It encodes CASRRTGTVNTEAFF.

This chain links TRBV12-3 or TRBV12-4 with TRBJ2-5; possibly TRBD2 for D (6 bases). Trimming shortened V by 8 bases and J by 1 base, and 11 bases separated the two germline ends. CDR3 length: 13 residues. Here the CDR3 reads CASGGTVQETQYF. In DNA form, the CDR3 reads TGTGCCAGCGGCGGGACGGTCCAAGAGACCCAGTACTTC.

The genes are TRBV6-5 and TRBJ1-6, with 7 bases fitting TRBD1. J was trimmed by 6 bases and V by 6 bases; bases with no gene match: 8. There are 15 residues in the CDR3. Germline CDR1 MNHEY, CDR2 SVGAGI. The CDR3 loop reads CASSLTGRSNSPLHF. The CDR3 DNA reads TGTGCCAGCAGCCTGACAGGGAGAAGTAATTCACCCCTCCACTTT.

The rearrangement joins TRBV5-1 to TRBJ2-3; a weak D match, TRBD1 (7 bases). The germline gives CDR1 SGHRS, CDR2 YFSETQ. This CDR3 region has 13 residues. CDR3 protein: CAGRGDATDTQYF. In nucleotides, the CDR3 is TGCGCAGGCAGGGGGGACGCCACAGATACGCAGTATTTT.

This clone was recorded only once. V usage is TRBV5-1 and J usage is TRBJ1-3, with 7 bases that match TRBD1. J gave up 2 bases and V 4 bases, and 9 bases lay outside the gene matches. The germline V gene has CDR1 SGHRS and CDR2 YFSETQ. This CDR3 comprises 16 residues. The CDR3 loop is CASSLPTGVAGNTIYF. The CDR3 DNA reads TGCGCCAGCAGCCTTCCAACAGGGGTCGCTGGAAACACCATATATTTT. Full variable domain (rest looked up from reference TRBV5-1 and TRBJ1-3): KAGVTQTPRYLIKTRGQQVTLSCSPISGHRSVSWYQQTPGQGLQFLFEYFSETQRNKGNFPGRFSGRQFSNSRSEMNVSTLELGDSALYLCASSLPTGVAGNTIYFGEGSWLTVV.